This T cell receptor (beta chain) is drawn from a study of early T cells in non-severe SARS-CoV-2 infection. On the study more broadly: Sequenced bulk RNA came from whole blood that was unsorted, and chains were unpaired.

TCRdb re-called the 5' RACE reads with MiXCR, one entry per CDR3 protein. This table has 85,000 to 100,000 distinct CDR3 sequences, about 11% appearing once. J was trimmed by 5 bases and V by 2 bases; bases with no gene match: 2. Looked up from germline, CDR1 is SGHNT and CDR2 is YYREEE (reference sequence). The CDR3 runs to 14 residues. The chain joins TRBV5-4 to TRBJ1-2, with 11 bases identical to TRBD1. Specimen: whole blood, collected at baseline. The clonotype comes from an adult who was a healthcare worker with PCR-confirmed SARS-CoV-2 infection or an uninfected control (not recorded which). The CDR3 DNA reads as TGTGCCAGCAGCTTCGGACAGGGGGCGTATGGCTACACCTTC. This sequence encodes CASSFGQGAYGYTF.